Included here is one TCR beta chain sequence, with context. Sequencing used immunoSEQ multiplex PCR; TCRdb keeps in-frame clones, though not all of them. This sample has about 1.5 million clones, with around 97% found just once. The data belong to a study of shared clonotypes between healthy human individuals. Study details: CD4 naive cells filled three plates per donor, CD4 memory three, CD8 naive two and CD8 memory one.

CDR1 is SGHAT, CDR2 FQNNGV, per germline. The V and J ends lost 6 bases and 1 base respectively, with 14 bases between them. CDR3 length: 15 residues. All donors were healthy HIV-negative adults lacking recent acute infections or vaccinations. The V gene is TRBV11-2, the J gene TRBJ2-3, with D perhaps given as TRBD1 or TRBD2 (5 bases each). The TCR comes from a man younger than 45 in good health. Sequencing was carried out using naive CD4+ T cells sorted from blood. Noted subset: CD45RA+ positively selected. The CDR3 sequence: CASRFPGRGTDTQYF. The CDR3 DNA is TGTGCCAGCAGGTTCCCGGGGCGTGGCACAGATACGCAGTATTTT.